This TCR beta chain originates from a study of cytomegalovirus exposure and HLA in healthy donors. Study-level findings and limits: Most TCRs appeared rarely, but some public TCRs recurred in many donors. Analyzed later, most CMV-associated TCR beta chains appeared HLA-restricted.

A word on this clone: Its matching antigen is unknown.

The V gene end was trimmed by 7 bases and the J gene end by 3 bases; junction bases not matched to a gene: 1. Germline V gives CDR1 LNHDA, CDR2 SQIVND (reference sequence). The CDR3 loop spans 12 amino acids. The study ran its PCR with 60 Vbeta and 13 Jbeta primers. Assay used: immunoSEQ multiplex PCR; TCRdb lists only in-frame clones, some missing. The sample lists over 150,000 clones, roughly 72% occurring once. The receptor was derived from a man aged 25 to 40 in good health and CMV-seronegative. The sample comprised PBMCs. The chain combines TRBV19 with TRBJ1-2; TRBD1 agrees at 8 bases. CDR3 DNA: TGTGCCAGTAACAGGGGGGACTATGGCTACACCTTC. It translates to CASNRGDYGYTF. The full variable domain, with the rest looked up from reference TRBV19 and TRBJ1-2, is DGGITQSPKYLFRKEGQNVTLSCEQNLNHDAMYWYRQDPGQGLRLIYYSQIVNDFQKGDIAEGYSVSREKKESFPLTVTSAQKNPTAFYLCASNRGDYGYTFGSGTRLTVV.